This T cell receptor (beta chain) came from a study of OX40 agonist ivuxolimab in advanced cancers. Study in general: Partial responses, seen in three patients, involved one hepatocellular carcinoma and two cutaneous melanomas.

Between the trimmed V and J ends, which lost 3 bases and 1 base, there was a span of 18 bases. CDR3 length: 17 residues. The germline CDR1 and CDR2 sequences are SGHNT and YYREEE (reference sequence). Data came from immunoSEQ multiplex PCR; TCRdb stores just in-frame clones and leaves some out. This sample carries around 40,000 clones, around 88% of them seen once, and the ten largest clones take approximately 0.39%. Study-level findings and limits: Circulating CD4+ and CD8+ T cells showed clonal expansion by week 6 at 0.1 to 3.0 mg/kg. No antigen was identified for the clonally expanded peripheral T cells.

In regard to this clone: No antigen is known for it.

The chain combines TRBV5-4 with TRBJ2-3; the D gene is possibly TRBD1 (6 bases). The receptor was derived from an adult with an advanced solid tumor such as melanoma, head and neck, liver or kidney cancer. This specimen consisted of CD4+ or CD8+ T cells sorted from blood, obtained in a trial of the OX40 agonist ivuxolimab. Here the CDR3 DNA reads TGTGCCAGCAGCTCCCCCCCAGGGGTTCACGGCACAGATACGCAGTATTTT. It specifies CASSSPPGVHGTDTQYF. The whole variable domain, filled in from reference TRBV5-4 and TRBJ2-3, reads ETGVTQSPTHLIKTRGQQVTLRCSSQSGHNTVSWYQQALGQGPQFIFQYYREEENGRGNFPPRFSGLQFPNYSSELNVNALELDDSALYLCASSSPPGVHGTDTQYFGPGTRLTVL.